The present entry profiles one T cell receptor beta chain with its context. This clonotype was detected many times. This receptor's antigen is unknown. No base qualities exist here, and no much larger clone lies one base off it. This sample is part of a study of T-cell reconstitution after alpha-beta-depleted transplantation in children (dated by TCRdb to the mid-2010s). Regarding the study in general: Using TCR repertoire profiling, the study followed T-cell immune reconstitution in a quantitative way in children after TCRalphabeta/CD19-depleted allogeneic hematopoietic cell transplantation. Broad study findings and their caveats: The frequencies of hyperexpanded clones fell over the following months, and after one year, T-cell counts and TCRbeta diversity were mostly attributed to newly produced T cells. The high TCRbeta diversity at day 60 in some patients was ascribed to recipient T cells and intrathymic progenitors that had survived conditioning. Apparently early alphabetaT-cell count recovery about two months after transplant reportedly relied on only several hundred rapidly expanded clones derived from non-depleted graft cells.

Spanning cysteine to phenylalanine, the CDR3 consists of 16 amino acids. Only the CDR3 part of the read is kept: 48 bases, read in frame from the first base. As encoded in the germline V gene, CDR1 is SGHRS while CDR2 is YFSETQ. The germline V end is reduced by 6 bases and the J end by 4 bases; junction bases left unmatched: 9. Libraries came from PCR. Instrument on record: Illumina HiSeq 2500. TCR libraries were prepared with molecular barcoding, using unique molecular identifiers to normalize TCRbeta repertoire quantification. Using fastp at Q25 and MiXCR, TCRdb reprocessed the public reads and kept productive beta chains. Duplicate CDR3 protein sequences are folded into a single record with the most common DNA and genes. Here the sample has hundreds of thousands of distinct CDR3 sequences; around 12% occur a single time. The ten largest make up around 0.79% of the sample. The treatment or condition label here, explained by the study, means: allogeneic hematopoietic cell transplantation with graft depleted of TCRalphabeta T cells and CD19 B cells. The transplant recipients were children given TCRalphabeta/CD19-depleted allogeneic hematopoietic cell grafts.

The chain employs TRBV5-1 and TRBJ2-2; 10 junctional bases match TRBD1. This clonotype was sampled from a girl aged 2-10 years with congenital amegakaryocytic thrombocytopenia, due to receive a stem cell transplant. The sample was PBMCs, taken before TCRalphabeta/CD19-depleted stem cell transplant. The DNA sequence is TGCGCCAGCACCCTCAGACAGGGGGCTAGCACCGGGGAGCTGTTTTTT. This sequence encodes CASTLRQGASTGELFF.